These 18 T cell receptor beta chains share one sample of origin, sequenced in a study of T cells in Graves' hyperthyroidism and ophthalmopathy. RNA transcripts provided the source from which TCR beta CDR3 regions were amplified. HTBI primers were used for first-round RT-PCR of the TCR CDR3. TCRdb analysed the multiplex PCR reads with MiXCR anew, one entry per CDR3 protein. This table has about 520,000 distinct CDR3 sequences, roughly a quarter appearing once. The sequenced sample was blood. All receptors come from a woman under 40 with Graves' ophthalmopathy.

CDR3 loop: CASSLLSEGDTEAFF. The CDR3 region has the DNA TGCGCCAGCAGCTTGCTCAGTGAAGGAGACACTGAAGCTTTCTTT. The V gene is TRBV5-1, the J gene TRBJ1-1; D not resolved. V was trimmed by 1 base and J by 3 bases, leaving 13 bases between them. Germline V lookup: CDR1 SGHRS, CDR2 YFSETQ. This CDR3 spans 15 amino acids.

The gene calls are TRBV6-1 and TRBJ2-7; D unclear. Germline CDR1 and CDR2: MNHNS and SASEGT. This CDR3 region has 12 residues. Trimming took off 2 bases at V and 7 bases at J, with 9 bases between the two ends. CDR3 residues: CASSEKLLEQYF. The CDR3 DNA reads as TGTGCCAGCAGTGAAAAGCTCTTGGAGCAGTACTTC.

The V call is TRBV6-1, the J call TRBJ2-7; 8 bases map to TRBD2. The CDR3 has 15 residues. Germline values: CDR1 MNHNS, CDR2 SASEGT. Losses at the gene ends were 3 bases for V and 5 bases for J; bases not matched to a gene: 9. CDR3 in DNA: TGTGCCAGCAGTGAGGAGGCTAGCGGGTCTCACGAGCAGTACTTC. This translates into CASSEEASGSHEQYF.

This clonotype appeared many times. CDR3 sequence reads: CASSPTGRGNTIYF. The CDR3 DNA is TGTGCCAGCAGCCCCACAGGGCGCGGAAACACCATATATTTT. This sequence joins TRBV7-9 and TRBJ1-3, with D maybe TRBD1 (6 bases). This CDR3 has 14 amino acids. V was shortened by 5 bases and J by 4 bases, with 12 bases between the two germline ends. From germline, CDR1 is SEHNR and CDR2 FQNEAQ (reference sequence). Filled out from reference TRBV7-9 and TRBJ1-3, the complete variable domain reads DTGVSQNPRHKITKRGQNVTFRCDPISEHNRLYWYRQTLGQGPEFLTYFQNEAQLEKSRLLSDRFSAERPKGSFSTLEIQRTEQGDSAMYLCASSPTGRGNTIYFGEGSWLTVV.

The chain is built from TRBV2 and TRBJ2-7, with D uncertain. V lost 2 bases and J 0 bases, leaving 14 bases between the germline ends. CDR3 size: 16 residues. Germline CDR1 reads SNHLY; CDR2 reads FYNNEI. Here the CDR3 DNA reads TGTGCCAGCAGTGAAAGTAACCTCTTGAGCTCCTACGAGCAGTACTTC. Amino acids: CASSESNLLSSYEQYF.

Many counts were recorded for this clonotype. The CDR3 here is CASNPGQGLNYGYTF. The CDR3 DNA reads TGTGCCAGTAACCCGGGACAGGGGCTAAACTATGGCTACACCTTC. The chain is built from TRBV6-1 and TRBJ1-2; 10 nucleotides match TRBD1. J was trimmed by 2 bases and V by 9 bases; bases with no gene match: 9. Germline V lookup: CDR1 MNHNS, CDR2 SASEGT. CDR3 length: 15 amino acids.

This chain uses TRBV28 with TRBJ2-2; D remains unclear. The length of the CDR3 is 15 residues. Trimming took 2 bases from V and 0 from J, leaving 7 bases between them. Germline V lookup: CDR1 MDHEN, CDR2 SYDVKM. This CDR3 reads CASSLGVSNTGELFF. As DNA, the CDR3 is TGTGCCAGCAGTTTAGGAGTTTCGAACACCGGGGAGCTGTTTTTT.

This clonotype has just a few counts. A much larger clone lies a single base off, so this may be a read error. The V call is TRBV20-1, the J call TRBJ2-2; possibly TRBD2 for D (5 bases). The germline CDR1 and CDR2 sequences are DFQATT and SNEGSKA (reference sequence). The CDR3 has 11 amino acids. The CDR3 spells CSAADAGELCF. Here the CDR3 DNA reads TGCAGTGCTGCCGACGCCGGGGAGCTGTGTTTT.

Ten or more counts support this clonotype. The V gene is TRBV27, the J gene TRBJ1-3; TRBD1 agrees at 7 bases. The CDR3 totals 14 residues. Germline V CDR1 and CDR2: MNHEY, SMNVEV (reference sequence). J lost 4 bases, V lost 3 bases, and 3 bases had no gene match. The CDR3 DNA reads TGTGCCAGCAGTTTGACAGGGCCCGGAAACACCATATATTTT. Its protein product is CASSLTGPGNTIYF.

This clonotype was recorded many times. CDR3 DNA sequence: TGTGCCAGCAGTTTAAGTGGGGGTAGCAATCAGCCCCAGCATTTT. This encodes CASSLSGGSNQPQHF. The genes are TRBV28 and TRBJ1-5; D is perhaps TRBD1 (5 bases). Trimming shortened V by 2 bases and J by 0 bases, and 8 bases separated the two germline ends. In germline, CDR1 is MDHEN, CDR2 SYDVKM. This CDR3 has 15 amino acids.

The chain links TRBV13 to TRBJ1-1; possible D gene TRBD1, 5 bases. V gave up 5 bases and J gave up 6 bases, with 16 bases separating them. The CDR3 covers 14 residues. Germline CDR1 reads PRHDT; CDR2 reads FYEKMQ (reference sequence). The CDR3 DNA sequence: TGTGCCAGCAGCAGACTGCAGGGAAGCCCTGAAGCTTTCTTT. Translating gives CASSRLQGSPEAFF.

The chain employs TRBV12-3 or TRBV12-4 and TRBJ2-7, with TRBD2 matching over 9 bases. The CDR3 is 16 amino acids. Unmatched junction bases numbered 14, after V lost 6 bases and J lost 5 bases. CDR3 bases: TGTGCCAGCAGCAAATTCCGGCGGGGGGGCATCAACGAGCAGTACTTC. It is translated as CASSKFRRGGINEQYF.

The chain links TRBV28 to TRBJ1-2, with D tentatively TRBD1 (6 bases). Germline values: CDR1 MDHEN, CDR2 SYDVKM. The CDR3 runs 13 residues. V was pared by 1 base and J by 7 bases, with 10 bases between. CDR3 sequence reads: CASSLLGGGGYTF. In nucleotides, the CDR3 is TGTGCCAGCAGTTTATTGGGGGGCGGTGGCTACACCTTC.

This clonotype was detected a few times. The CDR3 sequence: CASSEGLAKNIQYF. The CDR3 nucleotides are TGTGCCAGCAGCGAGGGACTAGCCAAAAACATTCAGTACTTC. This chain uses TRBV5-6 with TRBJ2-4; D might be TRBD2 (6 bases). The CDR3 extends over 14 amino acids. Germline V gene data show CDR1 as SGHDT and CDR2 as YYEEEE. Between the trimmed V and J ends, which lost 4 bases and 0 bases, there was a span of 8 bases.

This clonotype has ten or more counts. At one end the junction does not follow the germline gene, possibly because of a read error. The rearrangement links TRBV6-2 or TRBV6-3 to TRBJ2-3; D may correspond to TRBD1 or TRBD2 (6 bases each). This CDR3 is 16 amino acids long. Germline V lookup: CDR1 MNHEY, CDR2 SVGEGT. CDR3 in DNA: TGTGCCAGCAGTTCTACAGGGATTACTAGCACAGATACGCAATATTTT. Translating gives CASSSTGITSTDTQYF.

This clonotype has a count of ten or more. The CDR3: CASSTLGQGGQPQHF. For the CDR3, the DNA is TGTGCCAGCAGTACACTGGGGCAGGGAGGCCAGCCCCAGCATTTT. The chain joins TRBV12-3 or TRBV12-4 to TRBJ1-5; the D gene is possibly TRBD1 (5 bases). The length of the CDR3 is 15 residues. Trimming took off 5 bases at V and 7 bases at J, with 18 bases between the two ends.

This clonotype appeared many times. This chain connects TRBV4-1 to TRBJ1-3; D may be TRBD1 (6 bases). The germline CDR1 and CDR2 sequences are MGHRA and YSYEKL. Trimming removed 5 bases at V and 4 bases at J, with 12 bases between. This CDR3 region has 14 residues. CDR3 sequence reads: CASSNRASGNTIYF. DNA for the CDR3: TGCGCCAGCAGCAACAGGGCCTCCGGAAACACCATATATTTT.

This clonotype was seen many times. The V call is TRBV7-2, the J call TRBJ2-5; D is unclear. CDR1 and CDR2 (germline): SGHTA, FQGNSA. This CDR3 has 14 amino acids. V was clipped by 3 bases and J by 2 bases, with 10 bases between them. The CDR3 DNA is TGTGCCAGCAGCTTCTTTCCAACACAAGAGACCCAGTACTTC. It yields the protein CASSFFPTQETQYF.